This entry lists 25 T cell receptor beta chains sequenced from one sample in a study of Graves' ophthalmopathy and Graves' hyperthyroidism. Beta-chain TCR CDR3 regions were amplified from RNA transcripts. An initial RT-PCR round employing HTBI primers preceded a second-round multiplex PCR. Each CDR3 protein gets one entry after TCRdb re-called the multiplex PCR reads with MiXCR. The sample has approximately 700,000 distinct CDR3 sequences; about 40% are singletons. Sample: peripheral blood. These receptor sequences come from an adult man with Graves' ophthalmopathy.

This clonotype was observed many times. The J gene is TRBJ2-2, the V gene TRBV19; D perhaps matches TRBD1 (5 bases). This CDR3 spans 13 amino acids. V lost 4 bases and J lost 11, with 14 bases in between. From germline, CDR1 is LNHDA and CDR2 SQIVND (reference sequence). CDR3 loop: CASSTIYQGELFF. The CDR3 nucleotides read TGTGCCAGTAGTACCATATATCAGGGCGAGCTGTTTTTT.

The chain links TRBV24-1 to TRBJ2-7; tentative D call: TRBD1 (5 bases). Gene TRBJ2-1 matches the end of the DNA better, so the J call may be wrong. The CDR3 has 12 amino acids. Germline CDR1 KGHDR, CDR2 SFDVKD. The CDR3 nucleotides read TGTGCCACCAGTGCCAGGGACAATGAGCAGTTCTTC. Encoded protein: CATSARDNEQFF.

This clonotype was observed many times. V and J are TRBV7-9 and TRBJ1-2, with 8 bases identical to TRBD1. The ends lost 4 bases at V and 4 bases at J; junction bases unmatched: 8. CDR3 size: 15 residues. Per germline, CDR1 SEHNR and CDR2 FQNEAQ (reference sequence). CDR3 amino acids: CASSSRGTGPYGYTF. DNA for the CDR3: TGTGCCAGCAGCTCTCGGGGGACAGGCCCCTATGGCTACACCTTC.

This clonotype occurred many times. The chain combines TRBV5-1 with TRBJ1-1; 7 bases line up with TRBD1. V lost 7 bases, J lost 1 base, and 7 bases stayed unmatched. This CDR3 region has 14 residues. In germline, CDR1 is SGHRS, CDR2 YFSETQ. This CDR3 is CASLPGQKNTEAFF. Written as DNA, the CDR3 is TGCGCCAGCTTACCGGGACAGAAGAACACTGAAGCTTTCTTT.

This clonotype was detected ten times or more. The genes are TRBV15 and TRBJ1-5, with D perhaps TRBD1 (5 bases). The CDR3 covers 18 residues. V dropped 4 bases and J dropped 0 bases, with 19 bases sitting between them. Per the germline V gene, CDR1 is LNHNV and CDR2 is YYDKDF (reference sequence). CDR3 bases: TGTGCCACCAGCAAAGCACCGGGCGGGGGGTATAGCAATCAGCCCCAGCATTTT. The encoded protein is CATSKAPGGGYSNQPQHF.

This rearrangement joins TRBV29-1 to TRBJ2-7; 8 bases align to TRBD1. V shed 8 bases and J 1 base; nucleotides not matched to a gene: 7. This CDR3 is 13 amino acids long. Germline V gene sequence: CDR1 SQVTM, CDR2 ANQGSEA. The CDR3 region is CSLSGQGSYEQYF. In DNA form, the CDR3 reads TGCAGCTTATCCGGACAGGGATCCTACGAGCAGTACTTC.

The chain couples TRBV7-2 to TRBJ2-5, with a tentative D call TRBD2 (6 bases). Germline assignment: CDR1 SGHTA and CDR2 FQGNSA. V lost 5 bases to trimming and J lost 5 bases, with 18 bases between them. The CDR3 spans 15 residues. CDR3 sequence: CASSLLPWAGETQYF. CDR3 DNA sequence: TGTGCCAGCAGCCTTCTCCCCTGGGCGGGGGAGACCCAGTACTTC.

The V and J genes are TRBV29-1 and TRBJ1-1; D is unresolved. This CDR3 comprises 15 residues. Germline CDR1 SQVTM, CDR2 ANQGSEA. V was cut by 8 bases and J by 0 bases, with 19 bases left in between. For the CDR3, the DNA is TGCAGCAGTTCGGGTTGGGCAGGAGTGAACACTGAAGCTTTCTTT. Its translation is CSSSGWAGVNTEAFF. Using reference TRBV29-1 and TRBJ1-1 for the parts outside the CDR3, the full variable domain is SAVISQKPSRDICQRGTSLTIQCQVDSQVTMMFWYRQQPGQSLTLIATANQGSEATYESGFVIDKFPISRPNLTFSTLTVSNMSPEDSSIYLCSSSGWAGVNTEAFFGQGTRLTVV.

The CDR3 nucleotides are TGCAGCGTTGGGGGGGGGAATACTGAAGCTTTCTTT. Translation gives CSVGGGNTEAFF. The chain links TRBV29-1 to TRBJ1-1, with a tentative D call TRBD1 (5 bases). This CDR3 comprises 12 residues. With 4 bases removed from V and 5 bases from J, the gap between germline ends came to 11 bases. Germline V gives CDR1 SQVTM, CDR2 ANQGSEA. The full variable domain, its missing parts supplied by reference TRBV29-1 and TRBJ1-1, is SAVISQKPSRDICQRGTSLTIQCQVDSQVTMMFWYRQQPGQSLTLIATANQGSEATYESGFVIDKFPISRPNLTFSTLTVSNMSPEDSSIYLCSVGGGNTEAFFGQGTRLTVV.

The J gene is TRBJ2-7, the V gene TRBV9, with TRBD2 matching 12 bases. With 4 bases clipped from V and 9 bases from J, the junction kept 8 bases outside the gene matches. Germline values: CDR1 SGDLS, CDR2 YYNGEE. The CDR3 consists of 14 residues. CDR3 bases: TGTGCCAGCAGCCAACTAGCGGGGGGCCACCTGCAGTACTTC. It codes for CASSQLAGGHLQYF.

This clonotype was found once. The chain couples TRBV6-1 to TRBJ1-5; D might be TRBD1 (6 bases). V was clipped by 6 bases and J by 0 bases, with 12 bases between them. The germline CDR1 and CDR2 sequences are MNHNS and SASEGT. The CDR3 totals 15 residues. CDR3 amino acids: CASRRHRDSNQPQHF. The CDR3 nucleotides read TGTGCCAGCAGAAGACACAGGGATAGCAATCAGCCCCAGCATTTT.

This clonotype was seen more than once but under ten times. The chain is built from TRBV13 and TRBJ2-5; TRBD2 matches at 12 bases. The CDR3 sequence is 16 residues long. Germline values: CDR1 PRHDT, CDR2 FYEKMQ (reference sequence). J gave up 0 bases and V 5 bases, and 4 bases lay outside the gene matches. For the CDR3, the DNA is TGTGCCAGCAGCGCTCCTAGCGGGGGGGACCAAGAGACCCAGTACTTC. It codes for CASSAPSGGDQETQYF.

Note on this clonotype: This clone may be a read error of a much larger clone one base away. The J gene is TRBJ1-4, the V gene TRBV7-9, with 8 positions matching TRBD1. V was clipped by 5 bases and J by 7 bases; unmatched bases: 9. This CDR3 comprises 15 residues. Germline CDR1 is SEHNR and CDR2 is FQNEAQ (reference sequence). CDR3 DNA: TGTGCCAGCAGCCCTACAGGGGGGAGAGTTGAAAAACTGTTTTTT. Residues: CASSPTGGRVEKLFF.

Only a few counts were recorded for this clonotype. The V and J genes are TRBV4-2 and TRBJ1-4; D is perhaps TRBD1 (5 bases). V was cut by 1 base and J by 4 bases, with 13 bases left in between. The CDR3 contains 16 residues. Germline V gives CDR1 LGHNA, CDR2 YNFKEQ. The CDR3 DNA reads TGTGCCAGCAGCCAAGCCCTGGACATACTTAATGAAAAACTGTTTTTT. This encodes CASSQALDILNEKLFF.

This clonotype was observed many times. J is TRBJ1-5 and V is TRBV5-1; D unresolved. The CDR3 covers 15 residues. V shed 4 bases and J shed 5 bases, with 16 bases lying between them. Germline CDR1 reads SGHRS; CDR2 reads YFSETQ. The CDR3 DNA follows: TGCGCCAGCAGCGAAGATAGTCCATTGTATCAGCCCCAGCATTTT. Translation: CASSEDSPLYQPQHF.

At least ten counts were recorded for this clonotype. The chain joins TRBV12-3 or TRBV12-4 to TRBJ2-6, with D hard to call. The length of the CDR3 is 14 residues. V lost 6 bases and J 0 bases, leaving 6 bases between the germline ends. The CDR3 DNA is TGTGCCAGCAGACAGATCTCTGGGGCCAACGTCCTGACTTTC. It codes for CASRQISGANVLTF.

This clonotype was detected many times. The rearrangement joins TRBV7-2 to TRBJ1-1, with D maybe TRBD1 (5 bases). V lost 4 bases, J lost 1 base, and 7 bases lay in between. Per the germline V gene, CDR1 is SGHTA and CDR2 is FQGNSA. This CDR3 has 13 residues. The CDR3 bases are TGTGCCAGCAGCTGGACAACGAACACTGAAGCTTTCTTT. Protein product: CASSWTTNTEAFF.

In regard to this clonotype: This sequence may be a read error, since a much larger clone differs from it by one base. This sequence joins TRBV2 and TRBJ2-7, with D unresolved. The CDR3 loop spans 12 amino acids. Looked up from germline, CDR1 is SNHLY and CDR2 is FYNNEI. CDR3 region: CASAWSPYELYF. The CDR3 coding sequence is TGTGCCAGCGCCTGGAGTCCCTACGAGCTGTACTTC.

A few counts support this clonotype. The chain is built from TRBV6-1 and TRBJ2-7, with 10 positions matching TRBD1. Germline lookup yields CDR1 MNHNS and CDR2 SASEGT. The V gene end was trimmed by 6 bases and the J gene end by 2 bases; junction bases not matched to a gene: 7. The CDR3 runs 15 residues. The CDR3 DNA sequence: TGTGCCAGCAGCGCCGGGACAGGGGTAACCTACGAGCAGTACTTC. Its protein product is CASSAGTGVTYEQYF.

Concerning this clonotype: One end of the junction does not line up with germline, which may come from a read error. This chain joins TRBV10-3 and TRBJ1-2, with D unclear. Germline CDR1 ENHRY, CDR2 SYGVKD. The CDR3 loop spans 17 amino acids. The CDR3 bases are TGTGCCAGCAGTTACTCGAGAGTAGGATGGGGATTCTATGGCTACACCTTC. This sequence encodes CASSYSRVGWGFYGYTF.

The chain carries TRBV10-3 and TRBJ1-4, with D hard to call. CDR1 and CDR2 (germline): ENHRY, SYGVKD. Trimming shortened V by 5 bases and J by 10 bases, and 14 bases separated the two germline ends. This CDR3 spans 13 amino acids. CDR3 nucleotide sequence: TGTGCCATCAGTTACGACCCGCTGGGAAAACTGTTTTTT. It codes for CAISYDPLGKLFF.

The chain joins TRBV5-1 to TRBJ2-7; possible D gene TRBD2, 6 bases. The CDR3 spans 15 residues. Trimming cost V 5 bases and J 7 bases, with 22 bases left between them. The V gene's germline CDR1 is SGHRS and CDR2 YFSETQ. The CDR3 DNA sequence: TGCGCCAGCAGAGACTTCAACAAGCGCGGGGAAGAGCAGTACTTC. Amino acid sequence: CASRDFNKRGEEQYF.

On this clonotype: This could be a read error, since a much larger clone is one nucleotide away. The chain links TRBV9 to TRBJ2-5; D not certain. Trimming took off 3 bases at V and 2 bases at J, with 14 bases between the two ends. Germline values: CDR1 SGDLS, CDR2 YYNGEE. This CDR3 is built from 15 residues. The CDR3 loop is CASSARPGSQETQYF. CDR3 DNA: TGTGCCAGCAGCGCCAGGCCTGGGTCACAAGAGACCCAGTACTTC.

This clonotype was seen many times. This chain connects TRBV20-1 to TRBJ1-5; a possible D gene is TRBD1 (6 bases). Trimming left V 0 bases short and J 7 bases short, with 10 bases between. The CDR3 consists of 13 residues. Germline V CDR1 and CDR2: DFQATT, SNEGSKA (reference sequence). In DNA, the CDR3 is TGCAGTGCTAGAGACCAGGGGTTCCAGCCCCAGCATTTT. Its translation is CSARDQGFQPQHF.

This clonotype came up once. A junction boundary mismatches the germline segment, possibly from a read error. The chain couples TRBV9 to TRBJ2-7, with D possibly being TRBD2 (5 bases). The CDR3 spans 13 residues. Germline values: CDR1 SGDLS, CDR2 YYNGEE. Here the CDR3 DNA reads TGTGCCAGCAGCGAAATACGTACCGGGGAGCTGTACTTC. It codes for CASSEIRTGELYF.